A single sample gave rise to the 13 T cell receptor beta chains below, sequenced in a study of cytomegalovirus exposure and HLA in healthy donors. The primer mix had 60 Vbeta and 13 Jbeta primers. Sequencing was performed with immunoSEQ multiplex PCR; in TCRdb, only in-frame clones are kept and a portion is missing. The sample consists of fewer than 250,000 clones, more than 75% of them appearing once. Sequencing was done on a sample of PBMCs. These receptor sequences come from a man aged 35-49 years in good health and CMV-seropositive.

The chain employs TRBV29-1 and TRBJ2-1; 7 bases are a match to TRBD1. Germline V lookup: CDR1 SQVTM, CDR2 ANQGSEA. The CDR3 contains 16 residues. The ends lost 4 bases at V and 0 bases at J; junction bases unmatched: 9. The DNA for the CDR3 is TGCAGCGTTGTAAACAGGGGCTACAGCTCCTACAATGAGCAGTTCTTC. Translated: CSVVNRGYSSYNEQFF.

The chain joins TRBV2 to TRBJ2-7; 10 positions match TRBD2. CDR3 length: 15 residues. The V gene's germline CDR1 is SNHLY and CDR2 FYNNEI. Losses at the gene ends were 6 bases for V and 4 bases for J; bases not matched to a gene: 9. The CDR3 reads CASRSPSGRRYEQYF. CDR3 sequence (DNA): TGTGCCAGCAGGTCACCTAGCGGGAGAAGGTACGAGCAGTACTTC.

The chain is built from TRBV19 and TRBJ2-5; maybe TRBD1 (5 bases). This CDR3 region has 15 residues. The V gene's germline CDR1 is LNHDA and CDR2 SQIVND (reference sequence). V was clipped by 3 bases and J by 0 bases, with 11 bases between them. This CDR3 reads CASSISGHYQETQYF. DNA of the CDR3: TGTGCCAGTAGTATCTCCGGACACTACCAAGAGACCCAGTACTTC.

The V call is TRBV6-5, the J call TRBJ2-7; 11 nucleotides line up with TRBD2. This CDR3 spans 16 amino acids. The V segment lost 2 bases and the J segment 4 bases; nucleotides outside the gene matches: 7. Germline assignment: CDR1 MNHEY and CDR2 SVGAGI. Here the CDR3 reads CASSYGWTSGLYEQYF. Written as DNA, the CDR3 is TGTGCCAGCAGTTACGGATGGACTAGCGGGTTGTACGAGCAGTACTTC.

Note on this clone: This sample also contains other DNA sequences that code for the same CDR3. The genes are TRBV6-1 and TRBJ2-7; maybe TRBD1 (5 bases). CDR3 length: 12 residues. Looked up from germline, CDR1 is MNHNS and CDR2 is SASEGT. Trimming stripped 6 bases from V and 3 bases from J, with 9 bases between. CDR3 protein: CASSGDSYEQYF. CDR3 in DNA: TGTGCCAGCAGCGGAGACAGCTACGAGCAGTACTTC.

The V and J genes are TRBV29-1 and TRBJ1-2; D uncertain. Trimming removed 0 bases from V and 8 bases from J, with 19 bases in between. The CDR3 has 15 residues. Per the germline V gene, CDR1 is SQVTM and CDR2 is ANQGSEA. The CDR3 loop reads CSVEDLVTPPGGYTF. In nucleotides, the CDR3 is TGCAGCGTTGAAGATCTTGTGACGCCCCCCGGGGGCTACACCTTC.

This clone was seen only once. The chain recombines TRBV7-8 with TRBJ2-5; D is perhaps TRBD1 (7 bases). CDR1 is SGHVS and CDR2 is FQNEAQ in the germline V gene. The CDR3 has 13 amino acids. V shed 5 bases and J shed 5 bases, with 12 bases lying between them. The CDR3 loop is CASSQGEAETQYF. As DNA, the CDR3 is TGTGCCAGCAGCCAGGGGGAGGCGGAGACCCAGTACTTC. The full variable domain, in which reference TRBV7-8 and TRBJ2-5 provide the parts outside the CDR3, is GAGVSQSPRYKVAKRGQDVALRCDPISGHVSLFWYQQALGQGPEFLTYFQNEAQLDKSGLPSDRFFAERPEGSVSTLKIQRTQQEDSAVYLCASSQGEAETQYFGPGTRLLVL.

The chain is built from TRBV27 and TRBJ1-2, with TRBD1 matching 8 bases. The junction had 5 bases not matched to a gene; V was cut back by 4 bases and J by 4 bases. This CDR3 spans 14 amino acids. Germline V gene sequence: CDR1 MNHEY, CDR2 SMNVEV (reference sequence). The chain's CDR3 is CASSSGQGSYGYTF. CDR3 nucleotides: TGTGCCAGCAGTTCAGGACAGGGTTCCTATGGCTACACCTTC.

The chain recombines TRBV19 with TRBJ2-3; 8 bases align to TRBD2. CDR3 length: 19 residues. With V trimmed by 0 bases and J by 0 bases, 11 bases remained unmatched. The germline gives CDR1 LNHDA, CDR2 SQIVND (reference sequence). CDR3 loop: CASSIDHMGGGTSTDTQYF. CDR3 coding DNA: TGTGCCAGTAGTATAGACCACATGGGCGGGGGGACGAGCACAGATACGCAGTATTTT.

The CDR3 sequence: CATVELAAVGTQYF. The CDR3 DNA is TGTGCCACCGTCGAACTAGCGGCCGTAGGGACCCAGTACTTC. V usage is TRBV6-1 and J usage is TRBJ2-5, with TRBD2 matching 8 bases. From germline, CDR1 is MNHNS and CDR2 SASEGT. Germline trimming cut 10 bases from V and 7 bases from J; bases unmatched to any gene: 14. This CDR3 contains 14 residues.

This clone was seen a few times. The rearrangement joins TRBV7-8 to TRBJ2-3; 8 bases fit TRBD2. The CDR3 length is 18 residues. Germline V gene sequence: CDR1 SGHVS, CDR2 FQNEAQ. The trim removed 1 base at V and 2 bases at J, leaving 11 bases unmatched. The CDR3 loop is CASSLGRASGGLTDTQYF. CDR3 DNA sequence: TGTGCCAGCAGCTTAGGACGGGCCAGCGGGGGCCTCACAGATACGCAGTATTTT.

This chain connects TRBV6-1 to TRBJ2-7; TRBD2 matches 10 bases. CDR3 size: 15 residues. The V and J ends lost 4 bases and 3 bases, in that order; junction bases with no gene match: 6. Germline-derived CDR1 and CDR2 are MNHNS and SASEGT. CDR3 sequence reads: CASSGSGRAGYEQYF. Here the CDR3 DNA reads TGTGCCAGCAGTGGGAGCGGGAGGGCCGGCTACGAGCAGTACTTC.

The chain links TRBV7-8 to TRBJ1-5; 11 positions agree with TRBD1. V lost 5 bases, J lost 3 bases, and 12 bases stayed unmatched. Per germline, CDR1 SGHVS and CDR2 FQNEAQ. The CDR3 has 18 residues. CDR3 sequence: CASSLLPGQGANNQPQHF. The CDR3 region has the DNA TGTGCCAGCAGCCTCCTCCCTGGACAGGGGGCTAACAATCAGCCCCAGCATTTT.